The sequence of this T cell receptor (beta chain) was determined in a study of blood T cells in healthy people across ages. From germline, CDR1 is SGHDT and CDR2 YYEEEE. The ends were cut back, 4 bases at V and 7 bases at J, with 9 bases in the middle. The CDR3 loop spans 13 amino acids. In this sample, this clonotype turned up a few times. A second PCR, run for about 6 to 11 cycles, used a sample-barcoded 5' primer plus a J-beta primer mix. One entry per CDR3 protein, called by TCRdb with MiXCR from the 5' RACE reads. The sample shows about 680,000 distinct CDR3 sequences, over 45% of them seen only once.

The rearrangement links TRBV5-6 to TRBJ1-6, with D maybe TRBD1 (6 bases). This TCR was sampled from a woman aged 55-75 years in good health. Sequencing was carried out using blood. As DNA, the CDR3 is TGTGCCAGCAGCCGCACAGGGAATTCACCCCTCCACTTT. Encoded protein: CASSRTGNSPLHF.